Below, one TCR beta chain is given with its context. This specimen comes from a study of T cell responses to AZD1222 COVID-19 vaccine. Germline CDR1 reads MNHNY; CDR2 reads SVGAGI (reference sequence). The germline V and J ends were trimmed by 6 bases and 2 bases, with 4 bases remaining between them. This CDR3 has 11 residues. The method was immunoSEQ multiplex PCR; TCRdb's version includes in-frame clones alone and lacks a portion of them. The sample carries about 70,000 clones, roughly nine tenths recorded once. The TCR originated in an adult who received the AZD1222 COVID-19 vaccine. Material: peripheral blood, obtained 28 days after the second AZD1222 dose. The rearrangement uses TRBV6-6 and TRBJ2-5, with D unresolved. CDR3 in DNA: TGTGCCAGCAGCGGACAAGAGACCCAGTACTTC. Protein sequence: CASSGQETQYF.